A selection of T cell receptor beta chains follows, all from one sample in a study of blood T cell repertoires in COVID-19. Here immunoSEQ multiplex PCR was the method, and the copy in TCRdb shows in-frame clones only, minus some. The sample lists about 180,000 clones, about 86% occurring once. The sequencing input was peripheral blood. These receptors originate from a man between 65 and 85 years old with active or convalescent COVID-19. Each CDR3 is given with its conserved first and last residue. D genes are given only for firm matches. Not every row has a clone size; where given, it reads once, few, many or a size class.

d_gene,j_gene,v_gene,abundance,len,CDR3aa,CDR3nt
TRBD1,TRBJ1-1,TRBV7-2,.,15,CASSSRQGGDTEAFF,TGTGCCAGCAGCAGCCGACAGGGTGGGGACACTGAAGCTTTCTTT
TRBD1,TRBJ1-4,TRBV9,.,15,CASSVRQGAGEKLFF,TGTGCCAGCAGCGTCCGACAGGGGGCTGGTGAAAAACTGTTTTTT
TRBD2,TRBJ2-3,TRBV24-1,.,13,CATRGTSVSSQYF,TGTGCCACCAGGGGGACTAGCGTCTCCTCGCAGTATTTT
TRBD1,TRBJ2-7,TRBV14,few,16,CASSQDPRTGSYEQYF,TGTGCCAGCAGCCAAGATCCCCGGACAGGCTCCTACGAGCAGTACTTC
.,TRBJ1-1,TRBV10-3,.,15,CAISESKGGGTEAFF,TGTGCCATCAGTGAGTCGAAGGGAGGGGGGACTGAAGCTTTCTTT
.,TRBJ1-4,TRBV5-1,.,15,CASSLAGSTNEKLFF,TGCGCCAGCAGCTTGGCGGGGTCAACTAATGAAAAACTGTTTTTT
.,TRBJ1-1,TRBV14,.,13,CASSLTRYTEAFF,TGTGCCAGCAGCCTTACTCGCTACACTGAAGCTTTCTTT
TRBD2,TRBJ2-5,TRBV25-1,.,14,CASSSRTSEETQYF,TGTGCCAGCAGTTCCCGGACTAGCGAAGAGACCCAGTACTTC
.,TRBJ1-1,TRBV27,.,12,CASSLRGSEAFF,TGTGCCAGCAGTCTCCGGGGGTCTGAAGCTTTCTTT
.,TRBJ2-2,TRBV18,.,15,CASSPVYPGTGELFF,TGTGCCAGCTCACCAGTGTACCCGGGCACCGGGGAGCTGTTTTTT
.,TRBJ1-1,TRBV18,.,11,CASSRDWEAFF,TGTGCCAGCTCACGCGATTGGGAAGCTTTCTTT
.,TRBJ1-6,TRBV10-3,.,16,CAISETGSSYNSPLHF,TGTGCCATCAGTGAGACAGGAAGCTCCTATAATTCACCCCTCCACTTT
.,TRBJ2-7,TRBV21-1,.,16,CASSKACPRGNYEQYF,TGTGCCAGCAGCAAAGCATGTCCCAGGGGGAACTACGAGCAGTACTTC
.,TRBJ2-5,TRBV5-4,.,15,CASSLELGTQETQYF,TGTGCCAGCAGCTTGGAACTAGGGACTCAAGAGACCCAGTACTTC
TRBD2,TRBJ2-2,TRBV10-3,.,17,CAISEPPGLANTGELFF,TGTGCCATCAGTGAGCCTCCGGGACTAGCGAACACCGGGGAGCTGTTTTTT
.,TRBJ1-3,TRBV3-1/TRBV3-2,.,16,CASSQVGQRSGNTIYF,TGTGCCAGCAGCCAAGTCGGACAGCGCTCTGGAAACACCATATATTTT
.,TRBJ1-2,TRBV3-1/TRBV3-2,.,15,CASSPDSVPEHGYTF,TGTGCCAGCAGCCCGGACAGCGTACCTGAACATGGCTACACCTTC
.,TRBJ1-5,TRBV27,.,15,CASSSPGLGNQPQHF,TGTGCCAGCAGTTCTCCGGGATTGGGGAATCAGCCCCAGCATTTT
.,TRBJ1-5,TRBV27,.,15,CASSPPGNLNQPQHF,TGTGCCAGCAGTCCGCCAGGTAACCTTAATCAGCCCCAGCATTTT
.,TRBJ1-5,TRBV10-3,few,14,CAISTLGGDQPQHF,TGTGCCATCTCGACCTTGGGGGGGGATCAGCCCCAGCATTTT